This T cell receptor beta chain was identified in a study of T cell responses to AZD1222 COVID-19 vaccine. Study-wide results and caveats: Just a handful of people given AZD1222 tested seropositive at baseline. Repertoires were sampled only after the peak T cell response.

Germline V CDR1 and CDR2: SGHAT, FQNNGV. The CDR3 is 16 amino acids. Trimming took off 5 bases at V and 3 bases at J, with 14 bases between the two ends. Remarks on this clone: The antigen is unknown.

Libraries were prepared by immunoSEQ multiplex PCR; TCRdb keeps only in-frame clonotypes and omits some of them. The table includes approximately 150,000 clones, around nine tenths detected once. The chain recombines TRBV11-2 with TRBJ1-6; D is undetermined. Sequenced here: peripheral blood, sampled on day 0 of AZD1222 vaccination. This clonotype was sampled from an adult in good health. The CDR3 loop is CASSRPRSLYNSPLHF. In DNA, the CDR3 is TGTGCCAGCAGCCGCCCCAGGAGCCTCTATAATTCACCCCTCCACTTT.